The text below deals with one TCR beta chain. The data derive from a study of T cell changes during pregnancy in multiple sclerosis. TCRdb keeps only in-frame clones here, not all; method: immunoSEQ multiplex PCR. The table includes just under 85,000 clones, 90% to 95% detected once. The source was peripheral blood, collected in the first trimester of pregnancy. The TCR comes from a female donor with multiple sclerosis, enrolled in a pregnancy study.

This CDR3 is CASSEGGDGGETQYF. The CDR3 coding sequence is TGTGCCAGCAGTGAAGGAGGCGATGGGGGGGAGACCCAGTACTTC. V is TRBV7-3 and J is TRBJ2-5, with a weak D call TRBD2 (6 bases). This CDR3 has 15 amino acids. V lost 6 bases, J lost 5 bases, and 19 bases lay in between. Germline V lookup: CDR1 SGHTA, CDR2 FQGTGA. Full variable domain (rest looked up from reference TRBV7-3 and TRBJ2-5): GAGVSQTPSNKVTEKGKYVELRCDPISGHTALYWYRQSLGQGPEFLIYFQGTGAADDSGLPNDRFFAVRPEGSVSTLKIQRTERGDSAVYLCASSEGGDGGETQYFGPGTRLLVL.